This is a list of T cell receptor beta chains from one sample in a study of shared clonotypes between healthy human individuals. Assay used: immunoSEQ multiplex PCR; TCRdb lists only in-frame clones, some missing. The sample includes about 2.5 million clones, under 95% seen only once; the top ten take roughly 0.34%. The source material was naive CD4+ T cells from PBMCs. All receptors derive from a man aged 18 to 29 in good health. Some clones in this sample may be carry-over from other donors' samples. CDR3s include the opening cysteine and the closing phenylalanine or tryptophan. A D gene is named only where the DNA matches it firmly. A clone size is listed for some rows: how often the clone was seen (once, few, many), or a class if it is expanded.

v_gene,abundance,d_gene,j_gene,CDR3nt,CDR3aa
TRBV6-1,-,TRBD1,TRBJ2-7,TGTGCCAGCAGAATCCCCCAGGGGGTCCCCTACGAGCAGTACTTC,CASRIPQGVPYEQYF
TRBV11-2,-,TRBD1,TRBJ1-1,TGTGCCAGCAGCTTGGCGGGACAGGGGATCCCTGAAGCTTTCTTT,CASSLAGQGIPEAFF
TRBV28,-,TRBD2,TRBJ2-1,TGTGCCAGCACGCTAACGGGGGCTAGCGGGACGACACCCTACAATGAGCAGTTCTTC,CASTLTGASGTTPYNEQFF
TRBV7-7,-,-,TRBJ2-3,TGTGCCAAGAGCGACTCCCCTTGGGATACGCAGTATTTT,CAKSDSPWDTQYF
TRBV27,once,-,TRBJ2-7,TGTCCACCAGCAGAGAAGGGGCGGGAGCAGTACTTC,CPPAEKGREQYF
TRBV6-5,-,-,TRBJ2-5,TGTGCCAGCAGGGAGGAGGTGGGTCGCCAAGAGACCCAGTACTTC,CASREEVGRQETQYF
TRBV6-6,-,-,TRBJ1-1,TGTGCCAGCAGCTACAAGGGCTCAATTAGGGACACTGAAGCTTTCTTT,CASSYKGSIRDTEAFF
TRBV7-8,once,-,TRBJ1-1,TGTGCCAGCAGCTTAGTCGGGGTTGAAGCTTTCTTT,CASSLVGVEAFF
TRBV27,-,-,TRBJ2-4,TGTGCCAGCAGTTTTTCATTAGCGGTAGCCAAAAACATTCAGTACTTC,CASSFSLAVAKNIQYF
TRBV4-1,-,TRBD2,TRBJ2-3,TGCGCCAGCAGCCAATTATTGACTAGCGGGAGGTCCAGCACAGATACGCAGTATTTT,CASSQLLTSGRSSTDTQYF
TRBV5-1,-,TRBD1,TRBJ2-7,TGCGCCAGTCGAACCGGGACAGGGGGTAGCGAGCAGTACTTC,CASRTGTGGSEQYF
TRBV28,-,-,TRBJ1-5,TGTGCCAGCTACTTGGCAGGGAGTCAGCCCCAGCATTTT,CASYLAGSQPQHF
TRBV6-6,-,-,TRBJ1-3,TGTGCCAGCAGTTATCAGAGCTCTGGAAACACCATATATTTT,CASSYQSSGNTIYF
TRBV19,-,-,TRBJ2-1,TGTGCCAGTAGTATGGGAGCGTCCGCCTACAATGAGCAGTTCTTC,CASSMGASAYNEQFF
TRBV7-9,few,TRBD1,TRBJ1-1,TGTGCCAGCAGCTCGGACAGGATGAACACTGAAGCTTTCTTT,CASSSDRMNTEAFF
TRBV7-2,-,-,TRBJ1-5,TGTGCCAGCAGCTTCGCAGGCCGCAATCAGCCCCAGCATTTT,CASSFAGRNQPQHF
TRBV15,-,-,TRBJ2-2,TGTGCCACCAGCAGAGGGGGGGTCACCGGGGAGCTGTTTTTT,CATSRGGVTGELFF
TRBV19,-,TRBD1,TRBJ1-1,TGTGCCAGTAGGGGGACAGGGAGGTTTATCGAGAACACTGAAGCTTTCTTT,CASRGTGRFIENTEAFF
TRBV7-3,-,-,TRBJ1-1,TGTGCCAGCAGCCCCCGGGGGGGGTGGAACACTGAAGCTTTCTTT,CASSPRGGWNTEAFF
TRBV6-5,-,-,TRBJ2-7,TGTGCCAGCAGTTACTCGATCGGCGAATGGGAGCAGTACTTC,CASSYSIGEWEQYF
TRBV28,-,TRBD2,TRBJ2-5,TGTGCCAGCAGCCCCGAAGGACTAGCGGAAGAGACCCAGTACTTC,CASSPEGLAEETQYF
TRBV7-9,-,TRBD1,TRBJ2-2,TGTGCCAGCAGCTTAGCTGGCAGGGGGATTTCGGGCACCGGGGAGCTGTTTTTT,CASSLAGRGISGTGELFF
TRBV11-2,-,-,TRBJ1-5,TGTGCCAGCAGCTTAGGACTTAATCAGCCCCAGCATTTT,CASSLGLNQPQHF
TRBV7-9,-,-,TRBJ2-1,TGTGCCAGCAGCTTATCCTCCTACAATGAGCAGTTCTTC,CASSLSSYNEQFF
TRBV30,-,TRBD1,TRBJ1-4,TGTGCCTGGATCCCGGGACAGACTAATGAAAAACTGTTTTTT,CAWIPGQTNEKLFF
TRBV15,-,-,TRBJ1-5,TGTGCCACCAGCAGAGAGGTCAGTATCCTCAATCAGCCCCAGCATTTT,CATSREVSILNQPQHF
TRBV6-5,once,TRBD1,TRBJ2-2,TGTGCCAGCAGTCGAAGACAGGGGGGGAGCGGGGAGCTGTTTTTT,CASSRRQGGSGELFF
TRBV28,-,-,TRBJ2-3,TGTGCCAGCAGTTTATTGGGAAGAGATACGCAGTATTTT,CASSLLGRDTQYF
TRBV5-8,-,-,TRBJ1-5,TGTGCCAGCAGCTTACTTAATCAGCCCCAGCATTTT,CASSLLNQPQHF
TRBV5-1,-,-,TRBJ2-6,TGCGCCACCGCCCCTACGGGATCTGGGGCCAACGTCCTGACTTTC,CATAPTGSGANVLTF
TRBV5-1,few,-,TRBJ1-1,TGCGCCAGCAGCTTTGCCCCGGGACTGAACACTGAAGCTTTCTTT,CASSFAPGLNTEAFF
TRBV27,-,-,TRBJ1-6,TGTGCCAGCAAACCCCCCGGGGGGGGAAGGAATTCACCCCTCCACTTT,CASKPPGGGRNSPLHF
TRBV4-1,-,TRBD2,TRBJ2-5,TGCGCCAGCAGCCAAGGTGTACTAGCGGGAGTGGGAGAGACCCAGTACTTC,CASSQGVLAGVGETQYF
TRBV29-1,once,TRBD2,TRBJ2-7,TGCAGCGTTGTAACTAGCGGGAGGGATGAGCAGTACTTC,CSVVTSGRDEQYF
TRBV5-4,once,TRBD1,TRBJ2-3,TGTGCCAGCAGCTTGAAGGACAGGGGTACAGATACGCAGTATTTT,CASSLKDRGTDTQYF
TRBV28,-,-,TRBJ2-5,TGTGCCAGCAGTACCCTAAGTGGCGGGGAGTACTTC,CASSTLSGGEYF
TRBV4-1,-,TRBD2,TRBJ2-1,TGCGCCAGCAGTCTACTAGCGGGAGTCGGGAATGAGCAGTTCTTC,CASSLLAGVGNEQFF
TRBV21-1,-,-,TRBJ1-3,TGTGCCAGCAGCAAAGTGGAAACGACAGCCTCTGGAAACACCATATATTTT,CASSKVETTASGNTIYF
TRBV28,once,-,TRBJ2-7,TGTGCCAGCAGTTTCAACAGGTTGGACTACGAGCAGTACTTC,CASSFNRLDYEQYF
TRBV7-3,-,TRBD1,TRBJ2-5,TGTGCCAGCAGCCCTGACAGGGCCACATCAAGCGAGACCCAGTACTTC,CASSPDRATSSETQYF
TRBV18,-,TRBD1,TRBJ1-2,TGTGCCAGCTCACCAGGACAGGACTATGGCTACACCTTC,CASSPGQDYGYTF
TRBV30,-,TRBD1,TRBJ1-5,TGTGCCTGGGACAGGGACAATCAGCCCCAGCATTTT,CAWDRDNQPQHF
TRBV13,-,TRBD2,TRBJ2-7,TGTGCCAGCAGCCAAGGGGCGGGACTAGCGGTATCCTACGAGCAGTACTTC,CASSQGAGLAVSYEQYF
TRBV19,-,-,TRBJ1-2,TGTGCCAGTAGTATAAGGGGGGCTAACTATGGCTACACCTTC,CASSIRGANYGYTF
TRBV6-5,-,TRBD1,TRBJ1-1,TGTGCCAGCAGTTACAGGGACAGCACTGAAGCTTTCTTT,CASSYRDSTEAFF
TRBV6-1,-,-,TRBJ1-1,TGTGCCAGCAGTATTGACAGGAACACTGAAGCTTTCTTT,CASSIDRNTEAFF
TRBV28,-,-,TRBJ2-7,TGTGCCAGCAGTTTATTGCCCGGGGGTGGCTACGAGCAGTACTTC,CASSLLPGGGYEQYF
TRBV5-1,-,-,TRBJ1-3,TGCGCCAGCAGCTTGGGCGACATGGCTGGAAACACCATATATTTT,CASSLGDMAGNTIYF
TRBV18,once,TRBD1,TRBJ1-2,TGTGCCAGCTCACTTGGACAGGGTGAAATTCCCTATGGCTACACCTTC,CASSLGQGEIPYGYTF
TRBV29-1,-,TRBD2,TRBJ2-5,TGCAGCGTTCAGGGGACTAGCGGGAGGGCATCGGTAGAGACCCAGTACTTC,CSVQGTSGRASVETQYF
TRBV5-1,-,-,TRBJ2-2,TGCGCCAGCAGCCCTCAAACCGACAGAGCCGGGGAGCTGTTTTTT,CASSPQTDRAGELFF
TRBV28,once,TRBD2,TRBJ2-1,TGTGCCAGCAGTTTTTTAAAAGGGACTAGCGGGAGTAGAGGCTCCTACAATGAGCAGTTCTTC,CASSFLKGTSGSRGSYNEQFF
TRBV2,-,-,TRBJ2-2,TGTGCCAGCAGGGGGGAAGGCACTAACACCGGGGAGCTGTTTTTT,CASRGEGTNTGELFF
TRBV29-1,-,-,TRBJ1-1,TGCAGCGTTGAAGATCAGGTGGGCACTGAAGCTTTCTTT,CSVEDQVGTEAFF
TRBV7-3,-,TRBD1,TRBJ2-1,TGTGCCAGCAGCCTACAGGGGGTCCATGAGCAGTTCTTC,CASSLQGVHEQFF
TRBV18,-,TRBD1,TRBJ1-5,TGTGCCAGCTCACCACGGGACAGTAGCAATCAGCCCCAGCATTTT,CASSPRDSSNQPQHF
TRBV9,-,TRBD2,TRBJ2-7,TGTGCCAGCAGCGCCTCCGGGACTAGCGGGACCTACGAGCAGTACTTC,CASSASGTSGTYEQYF
TRBV28,-,-,TRBJ2-7,TGTGCCAGCAGTTTACGTTCGGGGGTGGTGGTCGAGCAGTACTTC,CASSLRSGVVVEQYF
TRBV2,once,TRBD2,TRBJ2-7,TGTGCCAGCAGATACGGTTTGTCTAGCGGCTCCTACGAGCAGTACTTC,CASRYGLSSGSYEQYF